The 5 T cell receptor beta chains in this list originate from one sample, sequenced in a study of T cell repertoires in cytomegalovirus infection. TCRdb re-called the reads with MiXCR, one entry per CDR3 protein. The sample includes roughly 200,000 distinct CDR3 sequences, approximately 9.7% of them seen just once. Sequenced: PBMCs. The receptors stem from a human donor in good health (CMV status not recorded). Some clones in this sample may be carry-over from other donors' samples.

This clonotype was observed many times. The chain has TRBV6-2 or TRBV6-3 and TRBJ1-2; possibly TRBD1 for D (5 bases). CDR3 length equals 15 residues. The V end was cut by 5 bases, the J end by 5 bases, with 18 bases between. Germline CDR1 and CDR2: MNHEY and SVGEGT. This chain's CDR3 is CASSAYRNAAYGYTF. The CDR3 DNA is TGTGCCAGCAGTGCCTACAGGAATGCAGCGTATGGCTACACCTTC.

The table lists this clonotype with many counts. This chain links TRBV12-3 or TRBV12-4 with TRBJ1-1; D is undetermined. V lost 6 bases, J lost 5 bases, and 10 bases lay in between. The CDR3 runs to 12 residues. The CDR3 DNA follows: TGTGCCAGCAGGGGTTTAGGAACTGAAGCTTTCTTT. Its protein product is CASRGLGTEAFF.

The chain employs TRBV19 and TRBJ2-1; maybe TRBD2 (5 bases). There are 16 residues in the CDR3. With 6 bases removed from V and 2 bases from J, the gap between germline ends came to 17 bases. Germline CDR1 LNHDA, CDR2 SQIVND (reference sequence). The CDR3 loop reads CASSPFEGKTYNEQFF. The CDR3 region has the DNA TGTGCCAGTAGCCCTTTCGAGGGAAAGACCTACAATGAGCAGTTCTTC.

This clonotype has ten or more counts. The chain is built from TRBV19 and TRBJ1-2, with D perhaps TRBD1 (5 bases). Between the trimmed V and J ends, which lost 3 bases and 8 bases, there was a span of 10 bases. This CDR3 spans 12 amino acids. The germline V gene has CDR1 LNHDA and CDR2 SQIVND (reference sequence). The CDR3 DNA sequence: TGTGCCAGTAGTATCGTCGGGGCCGGCTACACCTTC. Translation: CASSIVGAGYTF.

This clonotype was found many times. The chain combines TRBV7-2 with TRBJ1-2, with D unclear. Germline values: CDR1 SGHTA, CDR2 FQGNSA. This CDR3 contains 14 residues. Deletions cut 5 bases from V and 1 base from J, with 11 bases between. The CDR3 sequence is CASSLVKINYGYTF. CDR3 in DNA: TGTGCCAGCAGCCTTGTAAAAATTAACTATGGCTACACCTTC.